The 12 T cell receptor beta chains given below trace back to one sample, sequenced in a study of blood T cells in healthy people across ages (dated by TCRdb to about 2015). The library relied on 5' RACE. TCRdb records Illumina HiSeq 2500 as the sequencer. A second PCR of about 6 to 11 cycles was run with a J-beta primer mix and a sample-barcoded 5' primer. The public sequencing data were trimmed at Q25 with fastp and processed into clonotypes with MiXCR by TCRdb, which kept only in-frame beta chains. Every CDR3 protein is listed once, alongside the most common genes and DNA of its rows. This sample is represented by some 1,000,000 distinct CDR3 sequences; about 25% of them were singletons. Of the sample, 0.75% is held by the ten largest clones. Separately, the same data were catalogued under a study of T cells of mothers and their children.

Input material: blood. These receptors all stem from a girl under 10 years old in good health.

CDR3: CASSSVAGEDGYTF. The CDR3 DNA sequence: TGTGCCAGCAGCTCTGTCGCAGGGGAAGATGGCTACACCTTC. The chain carries TRBV7-8 and TRBJ1-2, with TRBD1 as a possible D gene (6 bases). Trimming took off 4 bases at V and 6 bases at J, with 15 bases between the two ends. The CDR3 is 14 residues long. Germline CDR1 reads SGHVS; CDR2 reads FQNEAQ.

V usage is TRBV2 and J usage is TRBJ1-2; 7 bases are a match to TRBD1. The junction had 12 bases not matched to a gene; V was cut back by 9 bases and J by 5 bases. Germline V CDR1 and CDR2: SNHLY, FYNNEI. This CDR3 region has 14 residues. CDR3: CASVWDSAPYGYTF. Written as DNA, the CDR3 is TGTGCCAGTGTATGGGACAGTGCACCGTATGGCTACACCTTC.

This chain joins TRBV6-5 and TRBJ2-5; D perhaps matches TRBD1 (5 bases). Germline-derived CDR1 and CDR2 are MNHEY and SVGAGI. This CDR3 comprises 14 residues. Trimming took off 4 bases at V and 5 bases at J, with 14 bases between the two ends. The CDR3 spells CASSFRVSGETQYF. In DNA, the CDR3 is TGTGCCAGCAGTTTCAGGGTCTCCGGGGAGACCCAGTACTTC.

The V gene is TRBV7-2, the J gene TRBJ2-1; 10 nucleotides line up with TRBD2. The CDR3 sequence is 15 residues long. The ends lost 5 bases at V and 4 bases at J; junction bases unmatched: 5. CDR1 and CDR2 from the germline V gene are SGHTA and FQGNSA. The CDR3: CASSQREGGYNEQFF. The CDR3, as DNA: TGTGCCAGCAGCCAGCGGGAGGGGGGTTACAATGAGCAGTTCTTC.

In its sample, this clonotype was seen a few times. The chain carries TRBV5-1 and TRBJ2-1; possibly TRBD1 or TRBD2 for D (5 bases each). The CDR3 covers 17 residues. Germline V CDR1 and CDR2: SGHRS, YFSETQ. The V end was cut by 5 bases, the J end by 9 bases, with 27 bases between. CDR3 in amino acids: CASRHPREGTAISEQFF. The CDR3 nucleotides read TGCGCCAGCAGACACCCCAGGGAAGGGACGGCTATATCTGAGCAGTTCTTC.

The chain combines TRBV12-3 or TRBV12-4 with TRBJ2-5, with D hard to call. Matching the DNA end better, TRBJ2-1 makes the J call doubtful. CDR3 length equals 13 residues. This chain's CDR3 is CASSFFESNEQFF. Here the CDR3 DNA reads TGTGCCAGCAGTTTTTTTGAGTCCAATGAGCAGTTCTTC.

In regard to this clonotype: The CDR3 carries no conserved terminal phenylalanine or tryptophan, so it likely arises from a read error. J is TRBJ2-5 and V is TRBV5-1, with 7 nucleotides matching TRBD2. Trimming removed 1 base from V and 1 base from J; junction bases left unmatched: 4. The CDR3 contains 15 residues. The germline V gene encodes CDR1 SGHRS and CDR2 YFSETQ. The CDR3 coding sequence is TGCGCCAGCAGCTTGTTAGGGACTACCCAAGAGACCCAGTACCTC. Translated: CASSLLGTTQETQYL.

This clonotype appeared a few times. The V call is TRBV7-2, the J call TRBJ2-1; no definite D call. V shed 1 base and J shed 6 bases, with 10 bases lying between them. Germline V gene lookup returns CDR1 SGHTA and CDR2 FQGNSA. The CDR3 contains 14 residues. The CDR3, as DNA: TGTGCCAGCAGCTTAGATCGCCCCAGCAATGAGCAGTTCTTC. Translated, it gives CASSLDRPSNEQFF.

As for this clonotype: A junction end diverges from the germline sequence, so it may reflect a read error. The chain is built from TRBV29-1 and TRBJ2-7; the D gene is possibly TRBD1 (5 bases). CDR3 length equals 12 residues. Germline CDR1 reads SQVTM; CDR2 reads ANQGSEA. The CDR3 DNA reads as TGCGGCGTCGTGACAGAAACCTACGAGCAGTACTTC. Its translation: CGVVTETYEQYF.

The J gene is TRBJ2-7, the V gene TRBV7-2, with a tentative D call TRBD2 (6 bases). Between the trimmed V and J ends, which lost 10 bases and 1 base, there was a span of 20 bases. Germline-derived CDR1 and CDR2 are SGHTA and FQGNSA. The CDR3 loop spans 15 amino acids. The CDR3 DNA reads TGTGCCACCCAGGCGGGACCTATGAATTCCTACGAGCAGTACTTC. Translating it yields CATQAGPMNSYEQYF.

This chain links TRBV7-3 with TRBJ2-1; tentative D call: TRBD1 (6 bases). Germline V CDR1 and CDR2: SGHTA, FQGTGA. V lost 6 bases to trimming and J lost 1 base, with 22 bases between them. The CDR3 consists of 18 residues. The CDR3 protein is CASSPISTGHTSYNEQFF. As DNA, the CDR3 is TGTGCCAGCAGTCCCATCTCGACAGGACACACTTCCTACAATGAGCAGTTCTTC. The full variable domain, completed using reference TRBV7-3 and TRBJ2-1, is GAGVSQTPSNKVTEKGKYVELRCDPISGHTALYWYRQSLGQGPEFLIYFQGTGAADDSGLPNDRFFAVRPEGSVSTLKIQRTERGDSAVYLCASSPISTGHTSYNEQFFGPGTRLTVL.

The DNA for the CDR3 is TGTGCCAGCAGTTTCCTCCCAGGGGGCCACACCGGGGAGCTGTTTTTT. Residues: CASSFLPGGHTGELFF. The gene calls are TRBV12-3 or TRBV12-4 and TRBJ2-2, with TRBD1 identical over 8 bases. Trimming removed 3 bases from V and 3 bases from J; junction bases left unmatched: 6. CDR3 length: 16 residues.